A single sample is the source of the 23 T cell receptor beta chains below, sequenced in a study of T cells in Graves' hyperthyroidism and ophthalmopathy. Amplified TCR beta CDR3 regions derived from RNA transcripts. The study used the HTBI primer set for a first-round RT-PCR of the TCR CDR3. TCRdb recomputed calls from the multiplex PCR reads with MiXCR, one row per CDR3 protein. The sample consists of 200,000 to 250,000 distinct CDR3 sequences, approximately 20% of them appearing once. The sample was blood. Receptors were obtained from a man aged 35 to 55 with Graves' hyperthyroidism.

This clonotype has ten or more counts. The chain's CDR3 is CSARGGDSAQPQHF. In DNA, the CDR3 is TGCAGTGCTAGAGGAGGGGATAGTGCTCAGCCCCAGCATTTT. The rearrangement uses TRBV20-1 and TRBJ1-5, with D tentatively TRBD1 (5 bases). The CDR3 spans 14 residues. Between the trimmed V and J ends, which lost 1 base and 6 bases, there was a span of 13 bases. The V gene's germline CDR1 is DFQATT and CDR2 SNEGSKA (reference sequence).

The table lists this clonotype with many counts. The chain recombines TRBV3-1 with TRBJ2-1; no clear D. Germline values: CDR1 LGHDT, CDR2 YNNKEL (reference sequence). V gave up 2 bases and J gave up 4 bases, with 12 bases separating them. This CDR3 has 15 residues. The CDR3 coding sequence is TGTGCCAGCAGCCAATACGACGGTCCATACAATGAGCAGTTCTTC. Amino acid sequence: CASSQYDGPYNEQFF.

Ten or more counts support this clonotype. CDR3 DNA: TGTGCCAGCAGCCTCATAGAGGGCGCAGATACGCAGTATTTT. Its protein product is CASSLIEGADTQYF. The chain links TRBV7-9 to TRBJ2-3; maybe TRBD2 (5 bases). V lost 5 bases and J lost 4, with 13 bases in between. Germline V gene data show CDR1 as SEHNR and CDR2 as FQNEAQ (reference sequence). The CDR3 covers 14 residues. The complete variable domain, with remaining parts taken from reference TRBV7-9 and TRBJ2-3, reads DTGVSQNPRHKITKRGQNVTFRCDPISEHNRLYWYRQTLGQGPEFLTYFQNEAQLEKSRLLSDRFSAERPKGSFSTLEIQRTEQGDSAMYLCASSLIEGADTQYFGPGTRLTVL.

The chain joins TRBV24-1 to TRBJ1-2; tentatively, D is TRBD1 (5 bases). The CDR3 is made up of 13 amino acids. CDR1 and CDR2 from the germline V gene are KGHDR and SFDVKD. Trimming removed 1 base at V and 7 bases at J, with 9 bases between. This CDR3 reads CATSDFGGSGYTF. CDR3 sequence (DNA): TGTGCCACCAGTGATTTTGGGGGAAGTGGCTACACCTTC.

This clonotype has ten or more counts. The chain carries TRBV12-3 or TRBV12-4 and TRBJ1-1, with D possibly being TRBD1 (5 bases). The V and J ends lost 4 bases and 3 bases respectively, with 15 bases between them. The CDR3 is 15 residues long. DNA for the CDR3: TGTGCCAGCAGTTATGCACCCACGGGGGACACTGAAGCTTTCTTT. Protein: CASSYAPTGDTEAFF.

This clonotype came up many times. The CDR3 region is CASRGQGSYGYTF. CDR3 sequence (DNA): TGTGCCAGCAGGGGACAGGGGAGCTATGGCTACACCTTC. This chain uses TRBV14 with TRBJ1-2; 10 positions agree with TRBD1. Germline values: CDR1 SGHDN, CDR2 FVKESK. The J segment lost 4 bases and the V segment lost 6 bases, leaving 2 bases of the junction unmatched. The CDR3 contains 13 residues.

This clonotype has ten or more counts. The chain joins TRBV10-2 to TRBJ2-3, with TRBD2 as a possible D gene (6 bases). There are 13 residues in the CDR3. CDR1 is WSHSY and CDR2 is SAAADI in the germline V gene. Trimming cost V 0 bases and J 10 bases, with 11 bases left between them. This chain's CDR3 is CASSESRGSPQYF. The CDR3 DNA reads TGCGCCAGCAGTGAGTCGCGGGGTTCTCCGCAGTATTTT.

In DNA, the CDR3 is TGCGCCAGCACCCAGGACGGCCAAGGTGGCTACACCTTC. Encoded protein: CASTQDGQGGYTF. This rearrangement joins TRBV5-1 to TRBJ1-2; D ambiguous. With 6 bases removed from V and 7 bases from J, the gap between germline ends came to 16 bases. This CDR3 is 13 amino acids long. From germline, CDR1 is SGHRS and CDR2 YFSETQ.

This clonotype was picked up many times. The CDR3 nucleotides are TGTGCCAGCTCACCAGGACAGGCAAATGAAAAACTGTTTTTT. It specifies CASSPGQANEKLFF. V is TRBV18 and J is TRBJ1-4; 7 bases line up with TRBD1. From germline, CDR1 is KGHSH and CDR2 LQKENI. The CDR3 consists of 14 residues. V was pared by 2 bases and J by 5 bases, with 2 bases of the junction left unmatched.

The chain couples TRBV5-8 to TRBJ2-5; D possibly corresponds to TRBD1 (6 bases). The V gene lost 4 bases and the J gene lost 2 bases, with 21 bases spanning the gap. The germline V gene encodes CDR1 SGHTS and CDR2 YDEGEE. The length of the CDR3 is 17 residues. In DNA form, the CDR3 reads TGTGCCAGCAGCGGACGCCGACCCTCAGGGGAGCAAGAGACCCAGTACTTC. It translates to CASSGRRPSGEQETQYF.

This clonotype was recorded a few times. The chain's CDR3 is CSSSMGETQYF. The DNA for the CDR3 is TGCAGCTCCTCTATGGGGGAGACCCAGTACTTC. The chain links TRBV29-1 to TRBJ2-5; no clear D. From germline, CDR1 is SQVTM and CDR2 ANQGSEA. CDR3 size: 11 residues. With 8 bases removed from V and 5 bases from J, the gap between germline ends came to 12 bases. Full variable domain (remainder filled in from reference TRBV29-1 and TRBJ2-5): SAVISQKPSRDICQRGTSLTIQCQVDSQVTMMFWYRQQPGQSLTLIATANQGSEATYESGFVIDKFPISRPNLTFSTLTVSNMSPEDSSIYLCSSSMGETQYFGPGTRLLVL.

This clonotype was seen a handful of times. The rearrangement joins TRBV5-5 to TRBJ1-1; D is ambiguous. Germline V gene data show CDR1 as SGHKS and CDR2 as YYEKEE (reference sequence). The CDR3 is 14 residues long. The germline V and J ends were trimmed by 2 bases and 0 bases, with 8 bases remaining between them. This chain's CDR3 is CASSFPDLNTEAFF. In DNA, the CDR3 is TGTGCCAGCAGCTTCCCGGACTTGAACACTGAAGCTTTCTTT.

This clonotype was seen ten or more times. The chain links TRBV28 to TRBJ2-2; the D is unclear. Deletions cut 1 base from V and 0 bases from J, with 9 bases between. Germline V gene data show CDR1 as MDHEN and CDR2 as SYDVKM. The CDR3 is 16 amino acids. The CDR3 DNA follows: TGTGCCAGCAGTTTATTCCAACGATCGAACACCGGGGAGCTGTTTTTT. Its protein is CASSLFQRSNTGELFF.

Concerning this clonotype itself: This may be a read error, as it is one base from a much larger clone. This chain uses TRBV6-5 with TRBJ2-1; either TRBD1 or TRBD2 may supply D (5 bases each). The germline V gene has CDR1 MNHEY and CDR2 SVGAGI. The CDR3 covers 14 residues. The CDR3 DNA follows: TGTGCCAGCAGTTGGCCAGCGGACAACAATGGGCAGTTCTTC. As protein: CASSWPADNNGQFF.

This clonotype appeared many times. The gene calls are TRBV5-1 and TRBJ1-1, with D uncertain. With 2 bases removed from V and 2 bases from J, the gap between germline ends came to 7 bases. This CDR3 spans 13 amino acids. CDR1 is SGHRS, CDR2 YFSETQ, per germline. The CDR3 loop is CASSFVSNTEAFF. Here the CDR3 DNA reads TGCGCCAGCAGCTTTGTATCAAACACTGAAGCTTTCTTT.

This clonotype appeared a few times. This sequence joins TRBV10-1 and TRBJ2-1; weak D call: TRBD2 (6 bases). The germline CDR1 and CDR2 sequences are WNHNN and SYGVQD (reference sequence). The CDR3 sequence is 14 residues long. Trimming shortened V by 4 bases and J by 8 bases, and 15 bases separated the two germline ends. CDR3 sequence reads: CASSASAGGHEQFF. Written as DNA, the CDR3 is TGCGCCAGCAGTGCGTCGGCCGGGGGTCATGAGCAGTTCTTC.

This clonotype was detected ten times or more. V and J are TRBV12-3 or TRBV12-4 and TRBJ1-5, with D hard to call. This CDR3 is built from 14 residues. The V end was cut by 4 bases, the J end by 4 bases, with 11 bases between. CDR3 protein: CASSSQAGNQPQHF. CDR3 DNA sequence: TGTGCCAGCAGTTCCCAGGCCGGGAATCAGCCCCAGCATTTT.

The gene calls are TRBV11-1 and TRBJ2-1; TRBD2 aligns across 9 bases. V shed 3 bases, J shed 7 bases, and the junction held 7 bases outside the gene matches. The germline CDR1 and CDR2 sequences are SGHAT and FQDESV (reference sequence). This CDR3 is 15 amino acids long. CDR3 in amino acids: CASSFGREGRNEQFF. The CDR3 coding sequence is TGTGCCAGCAGCTTCGGGCGGGAGGGCCGGAATGAGCAGTTCTTC.

In this sample, this clonotype turned up once. This rearrangement joins TRBV2 to TRBJ2-5, with TRBD2 identical over 8 bases. The CDR3 totals 14 residues. Germline CDR1 SNHLY, CDR2 FYNNEI. V dropped 7 bases and J dropped 4; count of bases not matched to a gene: 8. CDR3 region: CASNDGGAAETQYF. CDR3 in DNA: TGTGCCAGCAATGACGGGGGGGCAGCAGAGACCCAGTACTTC. The full variable domain, its missing parts supplied by reference TRBV2 and TRBJ2-5, is EPEVTQTPSHQVTQMGQEVILRCVPISNHLYFYWYRQILGQKVEFLVSFYNNEISEKSEIFDDQFSVERPDGSNFTLKIRSTKLEDSAMYFCASNDGGAAETQYFGPGTRLLVL.

This clonotype was observed at least ten times. The rearrangement uses TRBV7-8 and TRBJ1-1; 7 nucleotides match TRBD1. Germline CDR1 is SGHVS and CDR2 is FQNEAQ. The CDR3 spans 13 residues. J gave up 4 bases and V 2 bases, and 1 base lay outside the gene matches. The CDR3: CASSLNRGTEAFF. In DNA form, the CDR3 reads TGTGCCAGCAGCTTAAACAGGGGCACTGAAGCTTTCTTT.

In this sample, this clonotype turned up a few times. V usage is TRBV7-2 and J usage is TRBJ1-2; 10 bases are shared with TRBD1. V lost 4 bases and J lost 8; bases outside the gene matches: 7. Germline CDR1 reads SGHTA; CDR2 reads FQGNSA. This CDR3 is 14 amino acids long. DNA for the CDR3: TGTGCCAGCAGCTCTCGACAGGGGGCTTGGGGCTACACCTTC. Protein: CASSSRQGAWGYTF.

This clonotype was observed a few times. The chain has TRBV6-2 or TRBV6-3 and TRBJ2-7; D not resolved. V lost 0 bases to trimming and J lost 3 bases, with 6 bases between them. CDR3 length equals 13 residues. Germline assignment: CDR1 MNHEY and CDR2 SVGEGT. CDR3 in DNA: TGTGCCAGCAGTTACTCGGACCTCTACGAGCAGTACTTC. It translates to CASSYSDLYEQYF.

This clonotype has at least ten counts. The rearrangement links TRBV28 to TRBJ2-7, with D possibly being TRBD2 (6 bases). Germline V lookup: CDR1 MDHEN, CDR2 SYDVKM. The CDR3 length is 15 residues. V was clipped by 5 bases and J by 5 bases, with 19 bases between them. CDR3 sequence: CASSIYGTPLNEQYF. CDR3 DNA sequence: TGTGCCAGCAGTATCTACGGGACTCCTCTAAACGAGCAGTACTTC.